The subject of this entry is one TCR beta chain. The target antigen is unknown. This sample is part of a study of shared clonotypes between healthy human individuals. Study-wide background: A donor's plate count was three for CD4 naive and three for CD4 memory; CD8 naive had two and CD8 memory one. General study points: Only blood was sampled, and tissue TCR repertoires likely differ from blood ones.

Every immunoSEQ plate was one replicate of a subset's evenly spread DNA. The repertoire was sequenced with immunoSEQ multiplex PCR; TCRdb's copy has only in-frame clones and lacks some. Of over 950,000 clones listed, approximately 77% are singletons. V shed 2 bases and J shed 9 bases, with 12 bases lying between them. Germline V gene lookup returns CDR1 SGHDT and CDR2 YYEEEE. This CDR3 comprises 13 residues. The chain carries TRBV5-6 and TRBJ1-5; D remains ambiguous. The TCR sequence derives from a man between 18 and 35 years old in good health. Some clones in this sample may be carry-over from other donors' samples. The sample consisted of memory CD4+ T cells from PBMCs. The subset here: CD45RA-negative fraction. The CDR3 spells CASSFGSSGPQHF. The CDR3 nucleotides read TGTGCCAGCAGCTTCGGCTCATCAGGGCCCCAGCATTTT.